Many counts were recorded for the clone carrying this T cell receptor beta chain. What it binds is not known. The CDR3 contains 16 residues. With V trimmed by 4 bases and J by 10 bases, 16 bases remained unmatched. In germline, CDR1 is MNHNS, CDR2 SASEGT. This entry comes from a study of regulatory T cells in long-lasting Graves disease. Overall study: Graves' patients with a new diagnosis had received antithyroid drugs under 3 months.

Indicated time point: newly diagnosed GD, antithyroid drugs for less than 3 months. The authors made the TCR library using RNA they extracted from PBMCs. Findings and caveats of the study: The study found lower TCR diversity in persistent Graves' patients than in newly diagnosed ones.

According to the study, TCR beta libraries were built with iRepertoire HTBI primers and CDR3-region Arm-PCR. TCRdb itself ran the multiplex PCR reads through MiXCR, one entry per CDR3 protein. The sample holds 400,000 to 450,000 distinct CDR3 sequences; over 15% are singletons and the top ten take 9.5% to 12%. These data were likewise used in another study, on T cells in Graves' hyperthyroidism and ophthalmopathy.

The sequencing used peripheral blood mononuclear cells (PBMCs), collected at new diagnosis, from a patient treated with antithyroid drugs. The chain joins TRBV6-1 to TRBJ1-5; 7 bases agree with TRBD1. The clonotype was recovered from a woman in her 30s with Graves disease. The CDR3 spells CASSGGRDSPRRPQHF. DNA for the CDR3: TGTGCCAGCAGTGGGGGCCGGGACAGCCCGCGGCGACCCCAGCATTTT.